What follows is one TCR beta chain and its context. The antigen remains unidentified. CDR1 and CDR2 from the germline V gene are SGHDT and YYEEEE. The CDR3 contains 12 residues. V shed 1 base and J shed 6 bases, with 7 bases lying between them. These data originate in a study of shared clonotypes between healthy human individuals. Whole-study results and caveats: The generation probabilities recorded for non-shared clonotypes fell below those of clonotypes shared by all four donors. Clonotypes that were shared across several donors made up around 5% of naive CD4 clonotypes. A limitation of the genetic and exposure-history diversity represented arose from few donors.

Sequencing was performed with immunoSEQ multiplex PCR; in TCRdb, only in-frame clones are kept and a portion is missing. The table includes about 1.4 million clones, about 96% detected once. A CD45RA+ naive subset and a CD45RA-negative memory subset were split from CD4+ cells. Sequencing was performed on naive CD4+ T cells sorted from blood. Regarding subset: CD45RA+ positively selected. This sequence was found in a man aged 25 to 45 in good health. The chain carries TRBV5-6 and TRBJ2-5; D uncertain. The chain's CDR3 is CASSLMEQTQYF. The CDR3 DNA reads TGTGCCAGCAGCTTGATGGAGCAGACCCAGTACTTC.